This T cell receptor beta chain was profiled in a study of blood T cells in healthy people across ages (dated by TCRdb to about 2015). A note on the overall study: In model experiments, template switching captured roughly one uniquely barcoded TCR beta cDNA molecule for every two T cells. The study measured age-related changes in TCR beta repertoire diversity using deep sequencing normalized with unique cDNA molecular identifiers. The donors were split into four age groups: young (average roughly 15 years), middle-aged (39), aged (over 55) and long-lived (over 75). To avoid experimental bias, donors of different ages were randomly spread across the sequencing lanes. For two donors (one aged 18 to 29 and one aged 80 or older), the study analyzed two additional independent replicas of 1 million unique cDNA reads from the same blood draw. Study-wide conclusions, independent of this receptor: The long-lived group showed more naive CD4+ T cells, fewer expanded clones and increased TCR diversity than the aged group, suggesting age selection. Because donor CMV infection status was unknown, age-related changes in expanded clonotypes were potentially confounded. The percentage of naive T cells measured by flow cytometry correlated strongly with observed TCR beta diversity. Observed TCR beta diversity per million T cells fell roughly linearly with age, and a significant reduction was already apparent by age about 38. Since profiling was done on bulk unsorted PBMCs, naive and antigen-experienced compartments could not be conclusively compared. Estimates of total diversity based on one million sequenced T cells were regarded as lower bounds and as underestimates.

Trimming removed 8 bases from V and 8 bases from J, leaving 15 bases between the germline ends. Spanning cysteine to phenylalanine, the CDR3 consists of 12 amino acids. Kept here is only the CDR3 DNA, which spans 36 bases and is read in frame from base 1. Library method: 5' RACE. Sequenced using an Illumina HiSeq 2500. A second PCR of roughly 6 to 12 cycles was performed with a sample-barcoded 5' primer and a J-beta primer mix. A unique molecular identifier was introduced onto each TCR beta cDNA molecule by a template-switch 5' adaptor carrying 12 random nucleotides. Each sample yielded at least 2.5 million CDR3-containing paired-end reads. All of the RNA was converted into first-strand cDNA using the Mint cDNA synthesis kit, with a TRBC-specific oligonucleotide serving as the primer. All cDNA was treated with uracil-DNA glycosylase and then went through a first 18-cycle PCR with the universal primers M1SS and BC2_uni_R. Concerning the study's data processing: For normalization, 1 million high-quality reads, each with a distinct molecular identifier, were randomly selected from each sample. Reads sharing molecular identifiers were discarded rather than binned into consensus sequences. MiTCR, set to a Q25 quality threshold and the strictest error-elimination algorithm, was used for CDR3 identification, clonotype clustering and error correction. A nonparametric unseen species model with Euler transformation was used to estimate a lower bound on total TCR beta diversity. TCRdb took the public reads, trimmed them with fastp at Q25, ran MiXCR for clone calling and kept in-frame beta chains. Every CDR3 protein is listed once, alongside the most common genes and DNA of its rows. For this entry, the V and J calls and clone size follow TCRdb and not the study's own pipeline. In all, the sample holds about a million distinct CDR3 sequences, and just over 50% of those were seen once. The ten largest make up about 22% of the sample.

Systemically healthy Caucasian individuals from Russia, some 38 in total and aged about 6 to 90 years, were included as donors. Each donor gave 9 to 10 milliliters of peripheral blood, collected into EDTA-treated Vacutainer tubes. Ficoll-Paque density-gradient centrifugation was used to isolate PBMCs, with at least 6 million per sample. Trizol reagent was used to extract total RNA from the PBMCs, yielding at least 5 micrograms per sample. The percentages of naive CD45RAhigh/CD27high T cells were determined by flow cytometry on a PBMC aliquot from every donor. This clonotype was seen repeatedly, ten times or more. Its antigen specificity is not known. Base qualities were left out, and no much larger clone turns up one base away.

The specimen was blood. The sequence was obtained from a woman aged 60-75 years in good health. The receptor chain draws on TRBV12-3 or TRBV12-4 and TRBJ1-1, with no reliable assignment of the D segment. The base sequence is TGTGCCAGCTCTCGGAACGGGAACGAAGCTTTCTTT. Translated, this gives CASSRNGNEAFF.